The 8 T cell receptor beta chains listed next were all sequenced from one sample in a study of blood T cells in healthy people across ages. PCR was performed a second time for roughly 6 to 12 cycles using a sample-barcoded 5' primer and a J-beta primer mix. TCRdb re-analysed the 5' RACE reads in MiXCR, keeping a single row per CDR3 protein. The data contain 1,500,000 or so distinct CDR3 sequences, around 40% of them singletons. The sequencing sample was made of blood. These receptors came from a woman under 30 in good health.

This clonotype has a single count. V gene TRBV11-2 combines with J gene TRBJ1-1, with 8 nucleotides matching TRBD1. V was pared by 6 bases and J by 0 bases, with 15 bases of the junction left unmatched. The germline V gene encodes CDR1 SGHAT and CDR2 FQNNGV. CDR3 length equals 18 residues. CDR3 in amino acids: CASSHYVGQGDMNTEAFF. CDR3 DNA: TGTGCCAGCAGTCACTATGTCGGACAGGGAGACATGAACACTGAAGCTTTCTTT.

Details on this clonotype: The junction and the germline gene differ at one end; a read error may be behind it. The V call is TRBV9, the J call TRBJ1-5; D is ambiguous. Germline CDR1 SGDLS, CDR2 YYNGEE. CDR3 length equals 14 residues. CDR3 bases: TGTGTCAGCAGCGTAGGGCAGGGCAATCAGCCCCAGCATTTT. Translation gives CVSSVGQGNQPQHF. The full variable domain, with the rest looked up from reference TRBV9 and TRBJ1-5, is DSGVTQTPKHLITATGQRVTLRCSPRSGDLSVYWYQQSLDQGLQFLIQYYNGEERAKGNILERFSAQQFPDLHSELNLSSLELGDSALYFCVSSVGQGNQPQHFGDGTRLSIL.

This clonotype occurred many times. V usage is TRBV7-2 and J usage is TRBJ1-2; 8 nucleotides line up with TRBD1. Germline V gene lookup returns CDR1 SGHTA and CDR2 FQGNSA. V lost 5 bases to trimming and J lost 4 bases; unmatched junction nucleotides: 9. CDR3 length: 15 residues. This CDR3 is CASSLTGQGGYGYTF. CDR3 sequence (DNA): TGTGCCAGCAGCCTCACAGGACAGGGAGGCTATGGCTACACCTTC. Full variable domain (rest looked up from reference TRBV7-2 and TRBJ1-2): GAGVSQSPSNKVTEKGKDVELRCDPISGHTALYWYRQSLGQGLEFLIYFQGNSAPDKSGLPSDRFSAERTGGSVSTLTIQRTQQEDSAVYLCASSLTGQGGYGYTFGSGTRLTVV.

The rearrangement uses TRBV27 and TRBJ2-7; D unclear. CDR1 MNHEY and CDR2 SMNVEV come from the germline V gene (reference sequence). V lost 2 bases and J lost 7, with 12 bases in between. The CDR3 consists of 13 residues. CDR3 nucleotide sequence: TGTGCCAGCAGTTTAAGGGCAGCCAATGAGCAGTACTTC. Translated: CASSLRAANEQYF.

There are a few counts of this clonotype. The CDR3 DNA reads as TGTGCCAGCAAAGCCACCGGGACAGGGTCCCACGAGCAGTACTTC. This codes for CASKATGTGSHEQYF. The rearrangement joins TRBV2 to TRBJ2-5, with 9 bases identical to TRBD1. With the DNA end fitting TRBJ2-7 better, the J assignment may be wrong. Germline V gives CDR1 SNHLY, CDR2 FYNNEI. The CDR3 spans 15 residues.

The sample holds a few counts of this clonotype. This chain uses TRBV5-1 with TRBJ2-7; D gene unclear. This CDR3 contains 15 residues. The germline V gene encodes CDR1 SGHRS and CDR2 YFSETQ. Trimming cost V 0 bases and J 0 bases, with 10 bases left between them. CDR3 DNA: TGCGCCAGCAGCTTGGATTTCACAGCCTCCTACGAGCAGTACTTC. This gives the protein CASSLDFTASYEQYF.

CDR3 protein: CASSQEQGWPYEQYF. CDR3 sequence (DNA): TGCGCCAGCAGCCAAGAACAGGGTTGGCCCTACGAGCAGTACTTC. This chain links TRBV4-1 with TRBJ2-4; D is possibly TRBD1 (6 bases). The J call is doubtful: the DNA matches TRBJ2-7 better. Germline CDR1 and CDR2: MGHRA and YSYEKL. CDR3 length: 15 residues.

The gene calls are TRBV5-1 and TRBJ2-3; perhaps D is TRBD1 or TRBD2 (5 bases each). The CDR3 consists of 15 residues. With 1 base removed from V and 5 bases from J, the gap between germline ends came to 14 bases. Germline loops: CDR1 SGHRS, CDR2 YFSETQ. The CDR3 protein is CASSLWGMGGDTQYF. The CDR3 DNA follows: TGCGCCAGCAGCTTGTGGGGGATGGGCGGAGATACGCAGTATTTT.